Below are 3 T cell receptor beta chains sequenced from a single sample in a study of shared clonotypes between healthy human individuals (TCRdb year 2020). Receptor libraries were prepared by the immunoSEQ multiplex PCR assay. Imported from immuneACCESS, the table was reduced by TCRdb to in-frame sequences with V and J called. These copies leave out some clones; in studies compared against another copy, an unresolved V gene accounts for under half, and the cause of the remainder is not known. This sample is represented by about 1 million clones; about three quarters of them were singletons. Of the sample, around 1.5% falls within the top ten clones. Sample: memory CD4+ T cells sorted from blood. The intended sense of this specimen's cell subset or site label: CD45RA-negative fraction. These receptors originate from a man younger than 30 in good health.

This clone was counted a few times. The chain is built from TRBV28 and TRBJ1-2; unclear D gene. From germline, CDR1 is MDHEN and CDR2 SYDVKM. The CDR3 extends over 12 amino acids. V was trimmed by 6 bases and J by 0 bases, leaving 5 bases between them. The CDR3 spells CASRPANYGYTF. CDR3 DNA: TGTGCCAGCAGACCCGCTAACTATGGCTACACCTTC.

The chain is built from TRBV5-1 and TRBJ2-2; 9 bases line up with TRBD1. Germline V gives CDR1 SGHRS, CDR2 YFSETQ. The CDR3 runs to 16 residues. V trimming: 7 bases; J trimming: 4 bases; junction bases outside the gene matches: 11. The CDR3 loop reads CASGQTGGASTGELFF. The CDR3, as DNA: TGCGCCAGCGGCCAAACAGGGGGCGCGAGCACCGGGGAGCTGTTTTTT.

This clone came up a few times. The chain employs TRBV5-1 and TRBJ1-4, with 9 bases identical to TRBD1. Germline CDR1 reads SGHRS; CDR2 reads YFSETQ. With V trimmed by 0 bases and J by 8 bases, 11 bases remained unmatched. The CDR3 contains 17 residues. The CDR3 is CASSLDPTSTGGEKLFF. The CDR3 coding sequence is TGCGCCAGCAGCTTGGACCCCACATCGACAGGGGGGGAAAAACTGTTTTTT.